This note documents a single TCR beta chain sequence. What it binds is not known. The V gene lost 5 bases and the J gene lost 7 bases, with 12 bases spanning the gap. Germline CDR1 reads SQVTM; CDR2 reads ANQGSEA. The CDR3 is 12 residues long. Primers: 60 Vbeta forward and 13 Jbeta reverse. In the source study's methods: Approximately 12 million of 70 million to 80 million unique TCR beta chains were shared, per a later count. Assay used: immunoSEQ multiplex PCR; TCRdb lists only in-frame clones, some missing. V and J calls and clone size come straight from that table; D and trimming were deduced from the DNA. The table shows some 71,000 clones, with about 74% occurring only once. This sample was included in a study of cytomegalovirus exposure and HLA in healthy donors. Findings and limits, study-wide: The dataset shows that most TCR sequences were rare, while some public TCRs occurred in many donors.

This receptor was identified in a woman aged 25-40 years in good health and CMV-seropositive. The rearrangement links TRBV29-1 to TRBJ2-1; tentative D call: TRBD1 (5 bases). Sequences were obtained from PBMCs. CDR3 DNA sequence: TGCAGCGTTAGTGACAGACTGAATGAGCAGTTCTTC. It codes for CSVSDRLNEQFF.